This T cell receptor (beta chain) comes out of a study of control samples from healthy donors and cancer patients. In its sample, this clone was seen once. Sequenced by immunoSEQ multiplex PCR; TCRdb stores in-frame clones only, minus some. The data contain tens of thousands of clones, over 75% of them singletons. The sequenced sample was blood. This sequence was found in a woman between 18 and 29 years old in good health.

The CDR3 here is CASSLDVGNTEAFF. The CDR3 DNA sequence: TGCGCCAGCAGCTTGGATGTAGGGAATACTGAAGCTTTCTTT. This chain uses TRBV5-1 with TRBJ1-1; D is unresolved. Germline V lookup: CDR1 SGHRS, CDR2 YFSETQ. This CDR3 has 14 residues. Trimming pared 0 bases from V and 5 bases from J, leaving 11 bases between.